This entry features one T cell receptor (beta chain) sequence. In germline, CDR1 is LGHDT, CDR2 YNNKEL (reference sequence). Unmatched junction bases numbered 7, after V lost 4 bases and J lost 4 bases. The CDR3 contains 16 residues. The method was immunoSEQ multiplex PCR; TCRdb's version includes in-frame clones alone and lacks a portion of them. This sample has under 200,000 clones, with around 83% found just once. This specimen belongs to a study of blood T cell repertoires in COVID-19. Study summary: The United States, Italy and Spain provided the acute and convalescent COVID-19 samples.

The chain couples TRBV3-1 (or the pseudogene TRBV3-2) to TRBJ2-1, with 10 positions matching TRBD2. The sample comprised peripheral blood. The receptor was derived from a woman aged 70-85 years who had recovered from COVID-19. This CDR3 is CASSPRTSGDYNEQFF. In DNA, the CDR3 is TGTGCCAGCAGCCCAAGGACTAGCGGCGATTACAATGAGCAGTTCTTC.